Below, 10 T cell receptor beta chains from the same sample are listed, as sequenced in a study of cytomegalovirus exposure and HLA in healthy donors (dated by TCRdb to about 2017). The library was generated by the immunoSEQ multiplex PCR assay. For the multiplex PCR, a mixture combining 60 forward primers for TCR Vbeta segments and 13 reverse primers for TCR Jbeta segments was used. This immuneACCESS table, as held by TCRdb, lists in-frame sequences with V and J called but not all clones. Of the missing ones, under half trace to an unresolved V gene in checked studies; the others have no known cause. The sample profile shows 60,000 to 65,000 clones; 70% to 90% of them were found once. The ten most abundant clones make up 1.4% of the sample. Material: PBMCs. The origin of the receptors is a man aged 18 to 29 in good health and CMV-seronegative.

This clone was observed a single time. This chain links TRBV6-7 with TRBJ1-1; a possible D gene is TRBD1 (5 bases). TRBV6-7 is treated as an ORF (open reading frame) with a function not yet certain. V lost 10 bases, J lost 0 bases, and 18 bases lay in between. The CDR3 consists of 15 residues. CDR3 bases: TGTGCCATCCAAGACAGAAAAAGCCTGAACACTGAAGCTTTCTTT. It specifies CAIQDRKSLNTEAFF.

The rearrangement joins TRBV10-3 to TRBJ1-6; 8 bases are shared with TRBD1. Germline trimming cut 6 bases from V and 12 bases from J; bases unmatched to any gene: 7. CDR1 and CDR2 from the germline V gene are ENHRY and SYGVKD. The CDR3 has 13 amino acids. The CDR3 DNA sequence: TGTGCCATCAGGGACAGGGAAAGCTTACCCCTCCACTTT. This sequence encodes CAIRDRESLPLHF.

This chain links TRBV6-4 with TRBJ2-2; D is undetermined. The CDR3 runs to 12 residues. V was clipped by 4 bases and J by 4 bases, with 4 bases between them. The germline gives CDR1 MRHNA, CDR2 SNTAGT. The CDR3 DNA reads TGTGCCAGCAGTGCCGTCACCGGGGAGCTGTTTTTT. Translation gives CASSAVTGELFF.

The V gene is TRBV7-2, the J gene TRBJ2-3; the match to TRBD2 covers 11 bases. V shed 5 bases, J shed 2 bases, and the junction held 3 bases outside the gene matches. The CDR3 runs to 15 residues. CDR1 SGHTA and CDR2 FQGNSA come from the germline V gene. The CDR3 region has the DNA TGTGCCAGCAGCAGTAGCGGGGGGGACACAGATACGCAGTATTTT. This encodes CASSSSGGDTDTQYF.

V and J are TRBV6-5 and TRBJ1-2, with TRBD1 as a possible D gene (6 bases). Trimming pared 7 bases from V and 8 bases from J, leaving 14 bases between. The CDR3 runs to 12 residues. The V gene's germline CDR1 is MNHEY and CDR2 SVGAGI. The CDR3 is CASTQGWWGYTF. For the CDR3, the DNA is TGTGCCAGCACTCAGGGGTGGTGGGGCTACACCTTC.

This chain uses TRBV25-1 with TRBJ1-2, with unresolved D. The CDR3 is made up of 12 amino acids. V lost 10 bases and J 5 bases, leaving 14 bases between the germline ends. Germline assignment: CDR1 MGHDK and CDR2 SYGVNS. CDR3 bases: TGTGCCACCTACGTGGGGAGGTATGGCTACACCTTC. The encoded protein is CATYVGRYGYTF.

V and J are TRBV2 and TRBJ2-7; a weak D match, TRBD2 (6 bases). Germline V gives CDR1 SNHLY, CDR2 FYNNEI. CDR3 length: 13 amino acids. CDR3 region: CALGGLDSYEQYF. The CDR3 coding sequence is TGTGCTCTCGGGGGATTAGACTCCTACGAGCAGTACTTC.

The V gene is TRBV9, the J gene TRBJ1-6; TRBD1 matches 11 bases. The CDR3 runs to 15 residues. V shed 1 base, J shed 9 bases, and the junction held 3 bases outside the gene matches. Per germline, CDR1 SGDLS and CDR2 YYNGEE. In DNA form, the CDR3 reads TGTGCCAGCAGCGTATTGGGACAGGGGGTTTCACCCCTCCACTTT. It specifies CASSVLGQGVSPLHF.

The chain joins TRBV4-1 to TRBJ2-5; 7 bases are shared with TRBD1. CDR3 length equals 16 residues. V gave up 1 base and J gave up 1 base; unmatched junction bases: 6. Germline assignment: CDR1 MGHRA and CDR2 YSYEKL. As DNA, the CDR3 is TGCGCCAGCAGCCAAGGACAGGGTCTCGCCCAAGAGACCCAGTACTTC. Its translation is CASSQGQGLAQETQYF.

The sample holds a few counts of this clone. V usage is TRBV2 and J usage is TRBJ2-5; perhaps TRBD1 as D (5 bases). V gave up 6 bases and J gave up 2 bases, with 16 bases separating them. This CDR3 has 15 amino acids. Per the germline V gene, CDR1 is SNHLY and CDR2 is FYNNEI. For the CDR3, the DNA is TGTGCCAGCAGCGGACGACAGCAGCAGCAAGAGACCCAGTACTTC. Its translation: CASSGRQQQQETQYF. The full variable domain, with the rest looked up from reference TRBV2 and TRBJ2-5, is EPEVTQTPSHQVTQMGQEVILRCVPISNHLYFYWYRQILGQKVEFLVSFYNNEISEKSEIFDDQFSVERPDGSNFTLKIRSTKLEDSAMYFCASSGRQQQQETQYFGPGTRLLVL.